This T cell receptor beta chain was retrieved from a study of T cell repertoires in cytomegalovirus infection. Across the whole study: Through public TCR beta signatures, both CMV infection and matching HLA type were indicated. Overall study results and limits: People with CMV and the relevant HLA were identified by cumulative public TCR beta family frequency. CMV-specific TCR beta clonotypes restricted by HLA-C were the ones dominating the ex vivo response.

One entry per CDR3 protein, called by TCRdb with MiXCR from the reads. Here the sample spans 900,000 to 950,000 distinct CDR3 sequences, around a third being singletons. In its sample, this clonotype was seen a few times. The antigen is undetermined. The germline CDR1 and CDR2 sequences are MNHEY and SMNVEV (reference sequence). Trimming stripped 1 base from V and 4 bases from J, with 7 bases between. The CDR3 is 13 amino acids. This clonotype was sampled from a human donor in good health (CMV status not recorded). Some clones in this sample may be carry-over from other donors' samples. The chain uses TRBV27 and TRBJ1-1; D remains unclear. The source material was cultured CD8+ T cells from PBMCs, sampled from culture after CMV antigen stimulation. The CDR3 DNA reads TGTGCCAGCAGTTTATATGCGGGCACTGAAGCTTTCTTT. Its translation is CASSLYAGTEAFF.